This T cell receptor beta chain was identified in a study of cytomegalovirus exposure and HLA in healthy donors. Turning to the study itself: For the approximately 360 genotyped donors, roughly 80% fell within the Caucasian-associated ancestry cluster.

The PCR had 60 Vbeta and 13 Jbeta primers. Only in-frame clones appear in the TCRdb table, and some are missing; sequencing was by immunoSEQ multiplex PCR. The sample holds some 180,000 clones, about 10% seen once. On this clone itself: Its cognate antigen is unknown.

V was cut by 3 bases and J by 3 bases, with 14 bases left in between. This CDR3 is built from 16 residues. CDR1 is KGHSH, CDR2 LQKENI, per germline. Points from the study as a whole: TCR beta V- and J-gene trimming, according to a later analysis, was linked to a missense DCLRE1C variant. Among the most significant clusters, several appeared linked to common viral pathogens in a later analysis.

Sample: PBMCs. The TCR originated in a woman aged 30 to 39 in good health and CMV-seropositive. The chain employs TRBV18 and TRBJ2-2, with a possible D match to TRBD2 (5 bases). The CDR3 region is CASSPGASRDTGELFF. CDR3 sequence (DNA): TGTGCCAGCTCACCGGGCGCCTCGAGGGACACCGGGGAGCTGTTTTTT.